This TCR beta chain was identified during a study of identical twins. Template switching introduced a universal primer site, and the cDNA bore unique molecular identifiers. TCRdb re-called the 5' RACE reads through MiXCR, storing one row per CDR3 protein. The sample records about 200,000 distinct CDR3 sequences, around 10% being singletons. The CDR3 sequence is 16 residues long. V lost 2 bases to trimming and J lost 3 bases; unmatched junction nucleotides: 6. Germline V gene lookup returns CDR1 SGHTA and CDR2 FQGNSA. The sample holds a few counts of this clonotype. Sequences were obtained from memory (CD45RO+) T cells sorted from blood. The chain employs TRBV7-2 and TRBJ2-3; TRBD2 aligns across 9 bases. This receptor was taken from a young woman in good health. CDR3 nucleotide sequence: TGTGCCAGCAGCTTACGGGCTAGCGGGACAACAGATACGCAGTATTTT. Translated: CASSLRASGTTDTQYF.